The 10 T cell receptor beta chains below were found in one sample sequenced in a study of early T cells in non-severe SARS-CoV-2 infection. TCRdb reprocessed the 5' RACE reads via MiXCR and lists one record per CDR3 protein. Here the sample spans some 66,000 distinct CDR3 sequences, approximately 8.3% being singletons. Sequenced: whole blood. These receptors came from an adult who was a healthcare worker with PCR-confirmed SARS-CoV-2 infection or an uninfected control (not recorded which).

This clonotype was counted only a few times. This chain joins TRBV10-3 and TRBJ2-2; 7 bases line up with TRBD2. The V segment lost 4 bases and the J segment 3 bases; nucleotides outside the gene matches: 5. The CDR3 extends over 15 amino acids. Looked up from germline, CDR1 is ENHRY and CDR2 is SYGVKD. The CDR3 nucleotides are TGTGCCATCAGTGGACTAGCACTTGACACCGGGGAGCTGTTTTTT. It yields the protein CAISGLALDTGELFF.

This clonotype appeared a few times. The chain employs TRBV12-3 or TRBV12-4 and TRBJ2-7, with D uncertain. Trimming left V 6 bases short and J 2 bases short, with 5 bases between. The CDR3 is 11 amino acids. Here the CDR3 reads CASRSTYEQYF. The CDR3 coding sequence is TGTGCCAGCAGATCGACCTACGAGCAGTACTTC.

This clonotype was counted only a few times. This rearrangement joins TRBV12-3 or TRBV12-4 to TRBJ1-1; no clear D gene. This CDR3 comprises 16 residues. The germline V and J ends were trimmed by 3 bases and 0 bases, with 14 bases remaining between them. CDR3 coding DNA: TGTGCCAGCAGTTTTCAGGCAGGCAATATGAACACTGAAGCTTTCTTT. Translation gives CASSFQAGNMNTEAFF.

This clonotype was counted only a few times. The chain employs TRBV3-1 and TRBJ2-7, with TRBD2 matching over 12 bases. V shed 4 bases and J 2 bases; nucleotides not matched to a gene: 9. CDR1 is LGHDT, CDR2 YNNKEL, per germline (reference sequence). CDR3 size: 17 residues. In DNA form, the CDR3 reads TGTGCCAGCAGCCGCATGATCGGGACTAGCGGGCCCTACGAGCAGTACTTC. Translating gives CASSRMIGTSGPYEQYF.

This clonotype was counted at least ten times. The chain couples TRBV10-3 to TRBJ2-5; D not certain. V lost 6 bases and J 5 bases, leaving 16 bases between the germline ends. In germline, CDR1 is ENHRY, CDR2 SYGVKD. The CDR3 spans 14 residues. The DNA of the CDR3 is TGTGCCATCAGCGAGAGTGGGGTTGGCGAGACCCAGTACTTC. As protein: CAISESGVGETQYF.

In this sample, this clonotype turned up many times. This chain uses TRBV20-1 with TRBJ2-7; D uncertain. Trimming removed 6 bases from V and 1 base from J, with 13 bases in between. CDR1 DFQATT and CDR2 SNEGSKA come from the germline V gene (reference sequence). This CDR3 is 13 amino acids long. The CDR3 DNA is TGCAGTGCAGGACCCCTAATTTCCTACGAGCAGTACTTC. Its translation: CSAGPLISYEQYF.

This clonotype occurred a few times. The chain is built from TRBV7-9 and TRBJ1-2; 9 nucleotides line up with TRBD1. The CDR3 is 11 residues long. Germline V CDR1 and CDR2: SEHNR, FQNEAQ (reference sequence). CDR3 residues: CSWTGEYGYTF. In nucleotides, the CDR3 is TGTTCCTGGACAGGGGAATATGGCTACACCTTC.

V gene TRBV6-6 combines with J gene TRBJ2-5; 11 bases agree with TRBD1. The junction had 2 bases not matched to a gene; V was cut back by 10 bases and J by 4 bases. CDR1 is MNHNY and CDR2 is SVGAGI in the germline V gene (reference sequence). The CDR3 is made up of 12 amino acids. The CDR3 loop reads CATGTGGETQYF. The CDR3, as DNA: TGTGCCACAGGGACAGGGGGAGAGACCCAGTACTTC.

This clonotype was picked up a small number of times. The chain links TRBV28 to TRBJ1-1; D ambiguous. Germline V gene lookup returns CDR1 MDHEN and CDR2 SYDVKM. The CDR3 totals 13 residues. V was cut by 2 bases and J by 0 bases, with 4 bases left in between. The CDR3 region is CASSLMLNTEAFF. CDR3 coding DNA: TGTGCCAGCAGTTTAATGCTGAACACTGAAGCTTTCTTT.

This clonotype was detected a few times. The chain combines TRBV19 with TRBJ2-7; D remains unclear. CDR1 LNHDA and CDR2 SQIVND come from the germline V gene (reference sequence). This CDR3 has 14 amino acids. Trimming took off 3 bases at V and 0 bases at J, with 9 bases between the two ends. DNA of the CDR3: TGTGCCAGTAGTATGCGCCAGGTCTCCTACGAGCAGTACTTC. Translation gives CASSMRQVSYEQYF.